This T cell receptor (beta chain) was documented in a study of Graves' ophthalmopathy and Graves' hyperthyroidism. Amplification targeted the TCR beta CDR3 regions, with RNA transcripts as the source material. An opening RT-PCR round employed HTBI primers and preceded a second-round multiplex PCR. Each CDR3 protein gets one entry after TCRdb re-called the multiplex PCR reads with MiXCR. The repertoire holds some 1.1 million distinct CDR3 sequences, with about two fifths as singletons. V gave up 11 bases and J gave up 2 bases; unmatched junction bases: 0. The CDR3 is 10 amino acids. Germline CDR1 reads MGHDK; CDR2 reads SYGVNS.

The clonotype comes from an adult man with Graves' hyperthyroidism. Sequencing was carried out using peripheral blood or thyroid tissue (not recorded which). The V call is TRBV25-1, the J call TRBJ2-7; TRBD1 matches at 7 bases. The CDR3 loop is CADRAYEQYF. CDR3 DNA: TGTGCCGACAGGGCCTACGAGCAGTACTTC.